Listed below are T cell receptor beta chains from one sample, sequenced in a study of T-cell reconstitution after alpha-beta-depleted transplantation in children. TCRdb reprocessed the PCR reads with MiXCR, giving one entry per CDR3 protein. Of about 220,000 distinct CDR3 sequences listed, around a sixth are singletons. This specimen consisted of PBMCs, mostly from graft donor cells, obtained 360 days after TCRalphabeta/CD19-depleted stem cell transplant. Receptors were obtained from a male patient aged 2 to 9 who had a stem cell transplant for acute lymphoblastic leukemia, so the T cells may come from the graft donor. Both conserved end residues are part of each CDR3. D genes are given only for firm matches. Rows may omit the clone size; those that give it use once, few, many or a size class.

cdr3_aa: CASSLAGERETQYF; cdr3_nt: TGTGCCAGCAGCTTAGCGGGGGAACGGGAGACCCAGTACTTC; clone_size: NA; d_call: NA; j_call: TRBJ2-5; v_call: TRBV11-2
cdr3_aa: CATSDVHDRWGSYEQYF; cdr3_nt: TGTGCCACCAGTGACGTTCACGACAGGTGGGGCTCCTACGAGCAGTACTTC; clone_size: few; d_call: NA; j_call: TRBJ2-7; v_call: TRBV24-1
cdr3_aa: CAISGQTNSYEQYF; cdr3_nt: TGTGCCATCAGTGGACAGACAAACTCCTACGAGCAGTACTTC; clone_size: few; d_call: NA; j_call: TRBJ2-7; v_call: TRBV10-3
cdr3_aa: CASSPKRENLRAYEQYF; cdr3_nt: TGTGCCAGCAGTCCCAAGCGGGAAAACCTAAGGGCCTACGAGCAGTACTTC; clone_size: NA; d_call: TRBD2; j_call: TRBJ2-7; v_call: TRBV5-5
cdr3_aa: CASSYRLAGGLNEQFF; cdr3_nt: TGCGCCAGCAGCTACCGACTAGCGGGGGGGCTAAATGAGCAGTTCTTC; clone_size: many; d_call: TRBD2; j_call: TRBJ2-1; v_call: TRBV5-1
cdr3_aa: CASSTPRVNEQFF; cdr3_nt: TGCGCCAGCAGCACCCCTCGGGTAAATGAGCAGTTCTTC; clone_size: NA; d_call: NA; j_call: TRBJ2-1; v_call: TRBV4-1
cdr3_aa: CSAGDRANTDTQYF; cdr3_nt: TGCAGCGCCGGAGACAGGGCAAACACAGATACGCAGTATTTT; clone_size: many; d_call: TRBD1; j_call: TRBJ2-3; v_call: TRBV29-1
cdr3_aa: CASSRDRPTMKQFF; cdr3_nt: TGTGCCAGCAGTCGAGACAGGCCTACAATGAAGCAGTTCTTC; clone_size: many; d_call: NA; j_call: TRBJ2-1; v_call: TRBV6-2/TRBV6-3
cdr3_aa: CASSPTSGGGVRDTQYF; cdr3_nt: TGTGCCAGCAGTCCAACTAGCGGGGGGGGCGTCAGAGATACGCAGTATTTT; clone_size: NA; d_call: TRBD2; j_call: TRBJ2-3; v_call: TRBV12-3/TRBV12-4
cdr3_aa: CASTPWDLLRRGGVSSYNEQFF; cdr3_nt: TGTGCCAGCACCCCCTGGGACTTACTTAGGCGGGGGGGCGTTAGCTCCTACAATGAGCAGTTCTTC; clone_size: NA; d_call: TRBD2; j_call: TRBJ2-1; v_call: TRBV6-1
cdr3_aa: CASRWGQGNTGELFF; cdr3_nt: TGCGCCAGCAGATGGGGACAGGGAAACACCGGGGAGCTGTTTTTT; clone_size: few; d_call: TRBD1; j_call: TRBJ2-2; v_call: TRBV5-1
cdr3_aa: CSAIPDITRGGLYEQFF; cdr3_nt: TGCAGTGCCATCCCCGATATAACGCGGGGGGGCCTGTACGAGCAGTTCTTC; clone_size: NA; d_call: TRBD2; j_call: TRBJ2-1; v_call: TRBV20-1
cdr3_aa: CASSLDQGRDTEAFF; cdr3_nt: TGCGCCAGCAGCTTGGACCAGGGCCGGGACACTGAAGCTTTCTTT; clone_size: NA; d_call: NA; j_call: TRBJ1-1; v_call: TRBV5-1
cdr3_aa: CASTLLSSSTEAFF; cdr3_nt: TGTGCCAGCACCTTGCTATCTTCGTCGACTGAAGCTTTCTTT; clone_size: NA; d_call: NA; j_call: TRBJ1-1; v_call: TRBV5-5